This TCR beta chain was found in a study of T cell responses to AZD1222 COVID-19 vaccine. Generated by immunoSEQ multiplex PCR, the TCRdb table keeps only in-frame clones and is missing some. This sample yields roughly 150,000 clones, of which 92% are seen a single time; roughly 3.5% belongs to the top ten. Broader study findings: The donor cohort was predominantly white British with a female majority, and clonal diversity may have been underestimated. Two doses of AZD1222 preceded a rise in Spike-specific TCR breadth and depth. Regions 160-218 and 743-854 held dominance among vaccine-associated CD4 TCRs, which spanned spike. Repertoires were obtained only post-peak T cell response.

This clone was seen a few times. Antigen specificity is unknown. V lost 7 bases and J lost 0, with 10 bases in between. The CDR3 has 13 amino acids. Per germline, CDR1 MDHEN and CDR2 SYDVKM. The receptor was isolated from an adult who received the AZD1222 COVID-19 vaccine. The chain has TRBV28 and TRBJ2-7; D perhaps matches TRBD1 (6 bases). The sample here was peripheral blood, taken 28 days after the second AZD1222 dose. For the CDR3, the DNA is TGTGCCAGCACCCAGGGACACTCCTACGAGCAGTACTTC. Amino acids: CASTQGHSYEQYF.